The 16 T cell receptor beta chains reported below all come from one sample, sequenced in a study of cytomegalovirus exposure and HLA in healthy donors. It was with 60 Vbeta and 13 Jbeta primers that the PCR ran. Clones were sequenced by immunoSEQ multiplex PCR, and TCRdb holds only the in-frame ones, with some missing. The sample features some 60,000 clones, with around 4% in its top ten. Sequencing used PBMCs. The receptors come from a male donor in good health and CMV-seronegative.

The chain combines TRBV28 with TRBJ1-2; unclear D gene. Deletions cut 5 bases from V and 8 bases from J, with 9 bases between. The CDR3 sequence is 11 residues long. CDR1 and CDR2 from the germline V gene are MDHEN and SYDVKM. The CDR3, as DNA: TGTGCCAGCAGTCTCCAGCGGGGCTACACCTTC. Amino acid sequence: CASSLQRGYTF.

The genes are TRBV28 and TRBJ2-3; D gene unclear. The CDR3 is 13 residues long. Deletions cut 10 bases from V and 2 bases from J, with 13 bases between. The V gene's germline CDR1 is MDHEN and CDR2 SYDVKM. The CDR3 loop is CATYTGSTDTQYF. CDR3 DNA: TGTGCCACCTACACCGGGTCCACAGATACGCAGTATTTT.

The rearrangement uses TRBV7-2 and TRBJ2-5; D is undetermined. The CDR3 is made up of 13 amino acids. Trimming stripped 0 bases from V and 5 bases from J, with 7 bases between. CDR1 SGHTA and CDR2 FQGNSA come from the germline V gene. The CDR3 region is CASSLARRETQYF. CDR3 DNA: TGTGCCAGCAGCTTAGCGCGCCGGGAGACCCAGTACTTC.

The chain has TRBV4-2 and TRBJ1-1; no clear D. CDR1 is LGHNA, CDR2 YNFKEQ, per germline. The CDR3 consists of 15 residues. Trimming stripped 4 bases from V and 4 bases from J, with 16 bases between. CDR3 sequence: CASSPPRQEGTEAFF. The DNA for the CDR3 is TGTGCCAGCAGCCCGCCCCGGCAGGAGGGCACTGAAGCTTTCTTT.

The rearrangement joins TRBV7-9 to TRBJ2-5; D remains unclear. The V end lost 1 base, the J end lost 0 bases, and 9 bases lay between the germline ends. The CDR3 is 15 residues long. Germline loops: CDR1 SEHNR, CDR2 FQNEAQ (reference sequence). CDR3 sequence: CASSLGLADQETQYF. For the CDR3, the DNA is TGTGCCAGCAGCTTAGGGCTGGCGGACCAAGAGACCCAGTACTTC.

About this clone: One end of the junction is discordant with germline, which a read error may explain. The V gene is TRBV27, the J gene TRBJ1-1, with TRBD1 matching 7 bases. Germline CDR1 MNHEY, CDR2 SMNVEV (reference sequence). The CDR3 length is 15 residues. The CDR3 coding sequence is TGTGCCAGCCGAGAACAGACAGGGTACGACACTGAAGATTTCTTT. It specifies CASREQTGYDTEDFF.

This chain uses TRBV6-4 with TRBJ2-2, with 13 bases that match TRBD2. Trimming removed 6 bases from V and 9 bases from J; junction bases left unmatched: 4. This CDR3 contains 14 residues. Per germline, CDR1 MRHNA and CDR2 SNTAGT. The CDR3 loop is CASRGLAGDRELFF. The CDR3 coding sequence is TGTGCCAGCAGAGGACTAGCGGGAGACCGGGAGCTGTTTTTT.

This sequence joins TRBV7-2 and TRBJ2-5, with 7 bases matching TRBD1. J gave up 4 bases and V 1 base, and 12 bases lay outside the gene matches. The CDR3 totals 17 residues. CDR1 SGHTA and CDR2 FQGNSA come from the germline V gene. The CDR3 nucleotides are TGTGCCAGCAGCTTAGTGGCCGGGACAGCAAGGGTAGAGACCCAGTACTTC. Translated, it gives CASSLVAGTARVETQYF.

The V and J genes are TRBV7-2 and TRBJ2-2; TRBD2 agrees at 8 bases. The germline V gene has CDR1 SGHTA and CDR2 FQGNSA. J gave up 5 bases and V 7 bases, and 12 bases lay outside the gene matches. The length of the CDR3 is 16 residues. As DNA, the CDR3 is TGTGCCAGCACCTACCCCTCCTCGGGGGGGACCGGGGAGCTGTTTTTT. This gives the protein CASTYPSSGGTGELFF.

V and J are TRBV29-1 and TRBJ2-1, with 11 positions matching TRBD2. Losses at the gene ends were 6 bases for V and 7 bases for J; bases not matched to a gene: 8. This CDR3 has 14 residues. CDR1 is SQVTM and CDR2 is ANQGSEA in the germline V gene. The CDR3 here is CSVVSGRAGNEQFF. CDR3 nucleotides: TGCAGCGTGGTTAGCGGGAGGGCGGGGAATGAGCAGTTCTTC.

As concerns this clone: One junction end disagrees with the germline gene, perhaps due to a read error. This chain joins TRBV4-3 and TRBJ2-1, with D maybe TRBD2 (6 bases). The V gene's germline CDR1 is LGHNA and CDR2 YSLEER. This CDR3 has 17 amino acids. CDR3 nucleotides: TGCGCCAGCAGCCAAGATAGGGAGGCCTTCTCCGACAATGAGCAGTTCTTC. It specifies CASSQDREAFSDNEQFF.

The CDR3: CASSQGAGDRTF. The CDR3 DNA is TGCGCCAGCAGCCAAGGGGCAGGGGATAGAACTTTC. This chain uses TRBV4-3 with TRBJ2-6, with D possibly being TRBD1 (6 bases). Trimming pared 1 base from V and 19 bases from J, leaving 14 bases between. The CDR3 totals 12 residues. CDR1 and CDR2 (germline): LGHNA, YSLEER.

The chain carries TRBV2 and TRBJ2-7, with 7 bases matching TRBD2. The CDR3 loop spans 15 amino acids. Germline V gene data show CDR1 as SNHLY and CDR2 as FYNNEI. V lost 6 bases to trimming and J lost 5 bases; unmatched junction nucleotides: 13. The CDR3 nucleotides are TGTGCCAGCAGCTCCCGCTGGGGCCTAGCGGACGAGCAGTACTTC. Its protein is CASSSRWGLADEQYF. Together with reference TRBV2 and TRBJ2-7, the CDR3 gives the full variable domain: EPEVTQTPSHQVTQMGQEVILRCVPISNHLYFYWYRQILGQKVEFLVSFYNNEISEKSEIFDDQFSVERPDGSNFTLKIRSTKLEDSAMYFCASSSRWGLADEQYFGPGTRLTVT.

About this clone: Compared with germline, one end of the junction differs, possibly owing to a read error. This chain uses TRBV7-2 with TRBJ2-5, with D maybe TRBD2 (7 bases). Germline V lookup: CDR1 SGHTA, CDR2 FQGNSA. This CDR3 contains 15 residues. CDR3 sequence (DNA): TGTGCCAGCAGCTTAGAAACAGGGAGGGTGGAGAACCAGTACTTC. Translated, it gives CASSLETGRVENQYF.

The gene calls are TRBV2 and TRBJ2-3; TRBD1 is a possible D gene (5 bases). CDR3 length equals 15 residues. Germline assignment: CDR1 SNHLY and CDR2 FYNNEI. V was pared by 9 bases and J by 2 bases, with 18 bases between. The CDR3 DNA sequence: TGTGCCAGAGGTCAGGACACAGTTAACACAGATACGCAGTATTTT. It is translated as CARGQDTVNTDTQYF.

V gene TRBV7-3 combines with J gene TRBJ2-1, with a tentative D call TRBD2 (5 bases). V lost 4 bases and J lost 9, with 10 bases in between. Germline CDR1 and CDR2: SGHTA and FQGTGA. The CDR3 is 12 residues long. CDR3 sequence reads: CASSSRAGEQFF. The CDR3 DNA is TGTGCCAGCAGCTCCCGGGCGGGTGAGCAGTTCTTC.